These T cell receptor beta chains were read from a single sample in a study of blood T cell repertoires in COVID-19. Assay: immunoSEQ multiplex PCR; the TCRdb copy retains only in-frame clones and omits some. The repertoire includes over 90,000 clones, around 81% of them detected once, and 4% to 6% sits in the top ten. The sequenced sample consisted of peripheral blood. The source of these receptors is a man at least 80 years old with COVID-19, enrolled during active disease. Both conserved end residues are part of each CDR3. Fields, in order: D gene, clone size, V gene, J gene, CDR3 DNA, CDR3 protein. D genes are given only for firm matches. The size of a clone is reported for some rows only, either as once, few or many, or as a class for expanded clones.

D gene: NA
clone size: NA
V gene: TRBV7-3
J gene: TRBJ2-1
CDR3 DNA: TGTGCCAGCAGCCTGGCGGTCGGGGGAATTTACAATGAGCAGTTCTTC
CDR3 protein: CASSLAVGGIYNEQFF

D gene: NA
clone size: NA
V gene: TRBV6-5
J gene: TRBJ1-2
CDR3 DNA: TGTGCCAGCAGTTCCACAGCCGGCTATGGCTACACCTTC
CDR3 protein: CASSSTAGYGYTF

D gene: NA
clone size: NA
V gene: TRBV5-1
J gene: TRBJ2-6
CDR3 DNA: TGCGCCAGCAGCCTCTACGCCCCTGGGGCCAACGTCCTGACTTTC
CDR3 protein: CASSLYAPGANVLTF

D gene: NA
clone size: NA
V gene: TRBV19
J gene: TRBJ2-2
CDR3 DNA: TGTGCCAGTAAGGGGGATACCGGGGAGCTGTTTTTT
CDR3 protein: CASKGDTGELFF

D gene: NA
clone size: NA
V gene: TRBV4-3
J gene: TRBJ2-7
CDR3 DNA: TGCGCCAGCAGCAACCTAGTGGGGGCTTACGAGCAGTACTTC
CDR3 protein: CASSNLVGAYEQYF

D gene: NA
clone size: NA
V gene: TRBV24-1
J gene: TRBJ2-2
CDR3 DNA: TGTGCCACCAGTGCGAGAGGAACCGGGGAGCTGTTTTTT
CDR3 protein: CATSARGTGELFF

D gene: TRBD1
clone size: NA
V gene: TRBV5-5
J gene: TRBJ1-6
CDR3 DNA: TGTGCCAGCAGCTTGGGAGGGACAGCCCTGAAGACCCACTTT
CDR3 protein: CASSLGGTALKTHF

D gene: TRBD1
clone size: NA
V gene: TRBV19
J gene: TRBJ1-5
CDR3 DNA: TGTGCCAGTAGTAATACCCTGGGATACAGGGGATTCAGCAATCAGCCCCAGCATTTT
CDR3 protein: CASSNTLGYRGFSNQPQHF

D gene: TRBD1
clone size: NA
V gene: TRBV5-1
J gene: TRBJ2-6
CDR3 DNA: TGCGCCAGCAGCACCGGACAGGGGGCGCTAGGGGCCAACGTCCTGACTTTC
CDR3 protein: CASSTGQGALGANVLTF

D gene: NA
clone size: NA
V gene: TRBV6-5
J gene: TRBJ2-7
CDR3 DNA: TGTGCCAGCAGTTCCACGTTCGTCACAGCACCCTACGAGCAGTACTTC
CDR3 protein: CASSSTFVTAPYEQYF

D gene: TRBD1
clone size: once
V gene: TRBV19
J gene: TRBJ1-2
CDR3 DNA: TGTGCCTCGGGACAGCCATATGGCTACACCTTC
CDR3 protein: CASGQPYGYTF

D gene: TRBD1
clone size: NA
V gene: TRBV5-6
J gene: TRBJ2-1
CDR3 DNA: TGTGCCAGCAGCCCCTCCGGGACAGGGGGCAACAATGAGCAGTTCTTC
CDR3 protein: CASSPSGTGGNNEQFF

D gene: TRBD1
clone size: NA
V gene: TRBV6-5
J gene: TRBJ2-7
CDR3 DNA: TGTGCCAGCAGTCGGGGACAGGGAGTCTTCTACGAGCAGTACTTC
CDR3 protein: CASSRGQGVFYEQYF

D gene: TRBD1
clone size: NA
V gene: TRBV10-3
J gene: TRBJ1-2
CDR3 DNA: TGTGCCAGTGCCCGGGACAGGGGGCGCAGAGGGAACTATGGCTACACCTTC
CDR3 protein: CASARDRGRRGNYGYTF

D gene: NA
clone size: NA
V gene: TRBV6-5
J gene: TRBJ2-2
CDR3 DNA: TGTGCCAGCAGCCAGGACAGGAACACCGGGGAGCTGTTTTTT
CDR3 protein: CASSQDRNTGELFF

D gene: TRBD2
clone size: NA
V gene: TRBV11-1
J gene: TRBJ2-3
CDR3 DNA: TGTGCCAGCAGTTTAATGGGACTAGCGTTCCCAGATACGCAGTATTTT
CDR3 protein: CASSLMGLAFPDTQYF

D gene: TRBD1
clone size: once
V gene: TRBV14
J gene: TRBJ2-1
CDR3 DNA: TGTGCCAGCAGCCAGAAGACAGGGCTCTTACCCTACAATGAGCAGTTCTTC
CDR3 protein: CASSQKTGLLPYNEQFF

D gene: NA
clone size: NA
V gene: TRBV18
J gene: TRBJ2-3
CDR3 DNA: TGTGCCAGCTCACCACCAGTGGCGGTCGATACGCAGTATTTT
CDR3 protein: CASSPPVAVDTQYF

D gene: TRBD1
clone size: NA
V gene: TRBV28
J gene: TRBJ2-3
CDR3 DNA: TGTGCCAGCACCCCGGGACAGGGAGGATTTGAGCAGTATTTT
CDR3 protein: CASTPGQGGFEQYF

D gene: TRBD2
clone size: NA
V gene: TRBV2
J gene: TRBJ2-1
CDR3 DNA: TGTGCCAGCAGTGGGGGCGGGAGCTCCTACAATGAGCAGTTCTTC
CDR3 protein: CASSGGGSSYNEQFF

D gene: NA
clone size: NA
V gene: TRBV19
J gene: TRBJ1-6
CDR3 DNA: TGTGCCAGTAGTATATCGGACAGTAATTCACCCCTCCACTTT
CDR3 protein: CASSISDSNSPLHF

D gene: TRBD2
clone size: few
V gene: TRBV10-2
J gene: TRBJ2-1
CDR3 DNA: TGCGCCAGCAGTGAGTCGAATCCTTTTGGACTAGCGGGGAGGTACCGGCGGCAGTTCTTC
CDR3 protein: CASSESNPFGLAGRYRRQFF

D gene: NA
clone size: NA
V gene: TRBV6-1
J gene: TRBJ2-7
CDR3 DNA: TGTGCCAGCAGTGACAGAAACTACGAGCAGTACTTC
CDR3 protein: CASSDRNYEQYF

D gene: NA
clone size: NA
V gene: TRBV28
J gene: TRBJ2-7
CDR3 DNA: TGTGCCAGCAGGCCTAGTAATAACCCAACCGAGCAGTACTTC
CDR3 protein: CASRPSNNPTEQYF